This TCR beta chain was sequenced for a study of cytomegalovirus exposure and HLA in healthy donors. After removal of 3 bases from V and 3 bases from J, the junction contained 4 bases not matched to a gene. Looked up from germline, CDR1 is SGDLS and CDR2 is YYNGEE. The CDR3 totals 16 residues. In the case of this clone: Its antigen is currently unknown.

In nominal health when sampled, donors likely had unrecorded immune exposures nonetheless. PCR involved 60 Vbeta and 13 Jbeta primers. TCRdb's table, derived via immunoSEQ multiplex PCR, lists solely in-frame clones and lacks some. The sample has 95,000 to 150,000 clones; about a sixth are singletons. Study conclusions and caveats: Researchers counted around 180 TCR beta chains as cytomegalovirus-associated. Later analysis associated a missense DCLRE1C variant with TCR beta V- and J-gene trimming.

The TCR originated in a female donor in good health and CMV-seropositive. The chain carries TRBV9 and TRBJ2-2, with 11 bases aligning to TRBD2. Sequencing was carried out using PBMCs. CDR3 in amino acids: CASSGRLAGYTGELFF. DNA of the CDR3: TGTGCCAGCAGCGGGAGACTAGCGGGGTACACCGGGGAGCTGTTTTTT. Full variable domain (rest looked up from reference TRBV9 and TRBJ2-2): DSGVTQTPKHLITATGQRVTLRCSPRSGDLSVYWYQQSLDQGLQFLIQYYNGEERAKGNILERFSAQQFPDLHSELNLSSLELGDSALYFCASSGRLAGYTGELFFGEGSRLTVL.